A single sample gave rise to the 20 T cell receptor beta chains below, sequenced in a study of blood T cell repertoires in COVID-19. The data were produced by immunoSEQ multiplex PCR, yet TCRdb's version contains in-frame clones alone and is incomplete. The table records around 62,000 clones, over 75% of them present only once. What was sequenced was peripheral blood. Receptors were obtained from a middle-aged man with acute or convalescent COVID-19.

The V gene is TRBV6-1, the J gene TRBJ2-7; TRBD2 aligns across 15 bases. Germline V gene data show CDR1 as MNHNS and CDR2 as SASEGT. This CDR3 comprises 19 residues. The junction had 10 bases not matched to a gene; V was cut back by 2 bases and J by 2 bases. This chain's CDR3 is CASSEWGLAGGYFPYEQYV. CDR3 nucleotide sequence: TGTGCCAGCAGTGAATGGGGACTAGCGGGGGGCTATTTCCCCTACGAGCAGTACGTC.

The chain links TRBV5-4 to TRBJ2-7, with a possible D match to TRBD2 (6 bases). The CDR3 sequence is 13 residues long. With 3 bases removed from V and 4 bases from J, the gap between germline ends came to 11 bases. Germline V CDR1 and CDR2: SGHNT, YYREEE (reference sequence). CDR3 sequence reads: CASSSLGTYEQYV. CDR3 in DNA: TGTGCCAGCAGCTCACTTGGGACTTACGAGCAGTACGTC.

The rearrangement uses TRBV13 and TRBJ2-3; 11 bases line up with TRBD2. The junction had 8 bases not matched to a gene; V was cut back by 0 bases and J by 6 bases. The CDR3 covers 17 residues. The germline V gene has CDR1 PRHDT and CDR2 FYEKMQ (reference sequence). Written as DNA, the CDR3 is TGTGCCAGCAGCTTAGGTACTAGCGGGGGAAGTTCGGATACGCAGTATTTT. Translated, it gives CASSLGTSGGSSDTQYF.

V is TRBV4-1 and J is TRBJ2-5; 11 bases match TRBD2. The CDR3 totals 15 residues. V was pared by 3 bases and J by 6 bases, with 6 bases of the junction left unmatched. Looked up from germline, CDR1 is MGHRA and CDR2 is YSYEKL. The CDR3: CASSQGSGGAQTQYF. DNA of the CDR3: TGCGCCAGCAGCCAGGGTAGCGGGGGGGCGCAGACCCAGTACTTC.

This clone was seen a handful of times. The chain links TRBV18 to TRBJ1-5, with 7 bases identical to TRBD1. V shed 3 bases, J shed 5 bases, and the junction held 7 bases outside the gene matches. The CDR3 runs to 15 residues. The germline gives CDR1 KGHSH, CDR2 LQKENI. For the CDR3, the DNA is TGTGCCAGCTCACCTAGAGACAGGGACGATCAGCCCCAGCATTTT. Protein sequence: CASSPRDRDDQPQHF.

This clone appeared a few times. The CDR3 DNA reads as TGCAGCGTTGTAGGGGGCGAGGGCTACACCTTC. Amino acid sequence: CSVVGGEGYTF. The rearrangement joins TRBV29-1 to TRBJ1-2, with TRBD1 matching 7 bases. V trimming: 4 bases; J trimming: 8 bases; junction bases outside the gene matches: 4. Germline CDR1 reads SQVTM; CDR2 reads ANQGSEA. The CDR3 runs to 11 residues. The full variable domain, completed using reference TRBV29-1 and TRBJ1-2, is SAVISQKPSRDICQRGTSLTIQCQVDSQVTMMFWYRQQPGQSLTLIATANQGSEATYESGFVIDKFPISRPNLTFSTLTVSNMSPEDSSIYLCSVVGGEGYTFGSGTRLTVV.

The chain combines TRBV19 with TRBJ2-2, with 10 bases fitting TRBD1. Germline V gives CDR1 LNHDA, CDR2 SQIVND (reference sequence). This CDR3 is 15 amino acids long. The junction had 5 bases not matched to a gene; V was cut back by 4 bases and J by 6 bases. The CDR3 region has the DNA TGTGCCAGTAGTAGAAGACAGGGGGCCCCCGGGGAGCTGTTTTTT. This translates into CASSRRQGAPGELFF.

The chain carries TRBV7-6 and TRBJ2-1; D perhaps matches TRBD1 (5 bases). The CDR3 extends over 15 amino acids. Looked up from germline, CDR1 is SGHVS and CDR2 is FNYEAQ. Trimming left V 5 bases short and J 3 bases short, with 14 bases between. In DNA, the CDR3 is TGTGCCAGCAGCCAAGAAGACAGAAACTACAATGAGCAGTTCTTC. Translating gives CASSQEDRNYNEQFF.

This chain uses TRBV2 with TRBJ2-7; 11 bases line up with TRBD1. The germline V gene has CDR1 SNHLY and CDR2 FYNNEI. The CDR3 sequence is 15 residues long. With 8 bases clipped from V and 3 bases from J, the junction kept 9 bases outside the gene matches. The CDR3, as DNA: TGTGCCAGCTCCTCTAGGGACAGGGGGTACTACGAGCAGTACTTC. It yields the protein CASSSRDRGYYEQYF.

CDR3 sequence (DNA): TGTGCCAGCAGTTCGCTAGGAATCACAGATACGCAGTATTTT. Its translation is CASSSLGITDTQYF. The chain is built from TRBV6-6 and TRBJ2-3; D is uncertain. CDR1 MNHNY and CDR2 SVGAGI come from the germline V gene (reference sequence). The V end was cut by 4 bases, the J end by 2 bases, with 10 bases between. The CDR3 has 14 residues.

The V call is TRBV2, the J call TRBJ2-5; the D gene is possibly TRBD2 (6 bases). CDR3 length equals 14 residues. Germline V gene data show CDR1 as SNHLY and CDR2 as FYNNEI. Between the trimmed V and J ends, which lost 5 bases and 7 bases, there was a span of 17 bases. CDR3 sequence: CASSPQVQAGTQYF. The CDR3 bases are TGTGCCAGCAGTCCCCAAGTGCAAGCGGGGACCCAGTACTTC.

The chain links TRBV3-1 (or the pseudogene TRBV3-2) to TRBJ1-1; 9 bases fit TRBD1. CDR3 length equals 13 residues. In germline, CDR1 is LGHDT, CDR2 YNNKEL (reference sequence). With 4 bases clipped from V and 7 bases from J, the junction kept 4 bases outside the gene matches. This CDR3 reads CASSLDRGYEAFF. The CDR3 coding sequence is TGTGCCAGCAGCCTGGACAGGGGATATGAAGCTTTCTTT.

The rearrangement links TRBV27 to TRBJ2-3; the D gene is possibly TRBD2 (6 bases). Trimming stripped 5 bases from V and 0 bases from J, with 9 bases between. CDR1 MNHEY and CDR2 SMNVEV come from the germline V gene (reference sequence). This CDR3 is built from 14 residues. CDR3 in DNA: TGTGCCAGCAGTCACGGGACTAGCACAGATACGCAGTATTTT. Translation gives CASSHGTSTDTQYF.

In its sample, this clone was seen a few times. The CDR3: CASSPTGRGLGYTF. The CDR3 DNA reads TGTGCCAGCAGCCCCACAGGTAGGGGGCTTGGCTACACCTTC. The rearrangement joins TRBV7-2 to TRBJ1-2; 7 positions agree with TRBD1. CDR3 size: 14 residues. CDR1 is SGHTA and CDR2 is FQGNSA in the germline V gene. Trimming cost V 5 bases and J 7 bases; bases outside gene matches: 10.

The rearrangement links TRBV12-5 to TRBJ1-1; possible D gene TRBD1, 6 bases. CDR1 and CDR2 from the germline V gene are LGHNT and FRNRAP. Trimming removed 4 bases from V and 1 base from J, with 19 bases in between. The CDR3 is made up of 17 amino acids. In nucleotides, the CDR3 is TGTGCTAGTGGTTCAAGGCAATCAGGGGCTCCGAACACTGAAGCTTTCTTT. Translation gives CASGSRQSGAPNTEAFF.

This clone appeared a few times. This chain joins TRBV6-1 and TRBJ1-3, with D unclear. Germline lookup yields CDR1 MNHNS and CDR2 SASEGT. V shed 2 bases and J shed 6 bases, with 5 bases lying between them. The length of the CDR3 is 12 residues. The CDR3 nucleotides are TGTGCCAGCAGTGAATATCTAAACACCATATATTTT. Translation: CASSEYLNTIYF.

Written as DNA, the CDR3 is TGTGCCAGCAGATTCGGGACAGGCTTTAATTCACCCCTCCACTTT. Its protein product is CASRFGTGFNSPLHF. The rearrangement uses TRBV7-3 and TRBJ1-6, with 8 positions matching TRBD1. CDR3 length: 15 amino acids. Germline lookup yields CDR1 SGHTA and CDR2 FQGTGA. Losses at the gene ends were 6 bases for V and 6 bases for J; bases not matched to a gene: 7.

The chain couples TRBV7-9 to TRBJ2-7, with D possibly matching TRBD2 (5 bases). This CDR3 is built from 13 residues. V was cut by 5 bases and J by 2 bases, with 10 bases left in between. Germline lookup yields CDR1 SEHNR and CDR2 FQNEAQ (reference sequence). This chain's CDR3 is CASSPAGTYEQYF. CDR3 DNA sequence: TGTGCCAGCAGCCCGGCCGGGACCTACGAGCAGTACTTC.

The chain combines TRBV10-3 with TRBJ2-7; 7 bases are shared with TRBD1. J gave up 3 bases and V 0 bases, and 2 bases lay outside the gene matches. The germline V gene has CDR1 ENHRY and CDR2 SYGVKD. This CDR3 contains 14 residues. CDR3 bases: TGTGCCATCAGTGAGTCGGGGACAGACTACGAGCAGTACGTC. Amino acids: CAISESGTDYEQYV.

This chain joins TRBV27 and TRBJ1-2; 11 bases line up with TRBD1. The germline V gene has CDR1 MNHEY and CDR2 SMNVEV (reference sequence). The CDR3 runs 14 residues. V shed 7 bases and J 7 bases; nucleotides not matched to a gene: 8. The CDR3 DNA follows: TGTGCCAGCAAATCGGGACAGGGGGTCGGTGGCTACACCTTC. This gives the protein CASKSGQGVGGYTF.